This T cell receptor (beta chain) emerged from a study of T cell repertoires in cytomegalovirus infection. Looking at the study overall: In public TCR beta signatures, there were indications of both CMV infection and matching HLA type. Overall study findings and caveats: CMV-specific TCR beta clonotypes restricted by HLA-C dominated the ex vivo response.

Looked up from germline, CDR1 is ENHRY and CDR2 is SYGVKD. This CDR3 is 16 amino acids long. After removal of 6 bases from V and 5 bases from J, the junction contained 9 bases not matched to a gene. In its sample, this clonotype was seen a few times. The target antigen is unknown. MiXCR was run by TCRdb on the reads, yielding one entry per CDR3 protein. This sample has around 710,000 distinct CDR3 sequences; 25% to 35% occur once, and the top ten carry roughly 13%. The clonotype was recovered from a human donor in good health (CMV status not recorded). Some clones in this sample may be carry-over from other donors' samples. The sequences come from cultured CD8+ T cells from PBMCs, collected from culture after CMV antigen stimulation. The V gene is TRBV10-3, the J gene TRBJ2-5; 13 bases match TRBD2. As DNA, the CDR3 is TGTGCCATCAGACCGGGACTAGCGGGGTTCGGCGAGACCCAGTACTTC. Protein sequence: CAIRPGLAGFGETQYF.